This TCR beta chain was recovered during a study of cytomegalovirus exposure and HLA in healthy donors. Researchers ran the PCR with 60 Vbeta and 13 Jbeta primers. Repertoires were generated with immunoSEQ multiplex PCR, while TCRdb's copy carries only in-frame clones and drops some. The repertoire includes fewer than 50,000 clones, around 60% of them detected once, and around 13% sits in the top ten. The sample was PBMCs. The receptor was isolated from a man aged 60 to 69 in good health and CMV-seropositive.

The chain's CDR3 is CASSPTKSFSYEQYF. CDR3 coding DNA: TGCGCCAGCAGCCCTACTAAATCTTTCTCCTACGAGCAGTACTTC. The chain uses TRBV5-1 and TRBJ2-7; unclear D gene. Germline V gives CDR1 SGHRS, CDR2 YFSETQ. V dropped 4 bases and J dropped 0 bases, with 14 bases sitting between them. The CDR3 runs to 15 residues.